This TCR beta chain was observed in a study of T cell changes during pregnancy in multiple sclerosis. The CDR3 runs 13 residues. V lost 1 base and J lost 5, with 8 bases in between. Looked up from germline, CDR1 is MNHEY and CDR2 is SMNVEV (reference sequence). This table comes from immunoSEQ multiplex PCR, and its TCRdb copy is limited to in-frame clones, with some not included. The profile shows 30,000 to 35,000 clones, about nine tenths of them singletons. The sequencing here drew on CD8+ T cells from peripheral blood mononuclear cells, taken before pregnancy. This chain uses TRBV27 with TRBJ2-5; tentative D call: TRBD2 (6 bases). This TCR derives from a female donor with multiple sclerosis, enrolled in a pregnancy study. CDR3 in amino acids: CASSLFGGETQYF. In DNA, the CDR3 is TGTGCCAGCAGTTTATTTGGGGGGGAGACCCAGTACTTC.